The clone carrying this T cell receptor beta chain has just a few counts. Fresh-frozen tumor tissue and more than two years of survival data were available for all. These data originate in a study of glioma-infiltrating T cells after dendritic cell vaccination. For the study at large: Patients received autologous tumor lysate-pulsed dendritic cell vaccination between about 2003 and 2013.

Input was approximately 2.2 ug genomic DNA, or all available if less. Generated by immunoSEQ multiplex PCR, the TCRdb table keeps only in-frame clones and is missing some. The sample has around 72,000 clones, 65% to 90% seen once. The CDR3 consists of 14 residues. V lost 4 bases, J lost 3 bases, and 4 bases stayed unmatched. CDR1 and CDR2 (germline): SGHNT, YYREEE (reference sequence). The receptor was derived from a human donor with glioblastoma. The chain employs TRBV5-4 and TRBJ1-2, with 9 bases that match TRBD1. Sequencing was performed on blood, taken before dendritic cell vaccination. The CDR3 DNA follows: TGTGCCAGCAGCATGGGGGACAGGGACTATGGCTACACCTTC. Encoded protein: CASSMGDRDYGYTF.